Listed below are T cell receptor beta chains from one sample, sequenced in a study of identifying expanded T cells in peripheral blood. Assay used: immunoSEQ multiplex PCR; TCRdb lists only in-frame clones, some missing. Among 90,000 to 100,000 clones, roughly 87% were seen once, and the ten largest hold approximately 5%. The specimen was blood. These receptors originate from a person aged 18 to 75 in good health. Both conserved end residues are part of each CDR3. Fields, in order: V gene, clone size, D gene, J gene, CDR3 protein, CDR3 DNA. A D gene is named only where the DNA matches it firmly. A clone size is listed for some rows: how often the clone was seen (once, few, many), or a class if it is expanded.

TRBV11-2	NA	NA	TRBJ2-1	CASSLTDEQFF	TGTGCCAGCAGCTTAACGGATGAGCAGTTCTTC
TRBV19	NA	TRBD1	TRBJ1-4	CASSRQGVFNNEKLFF	TGTGCCAGTAGTAGACAGGGGGTCTTCAACAATGAAAAACTGTTTTTT
TRBV18	NA	NA	TRBJ1-3	CASSGLGLDSGNTIYF	TGTGCCAGCTCAGGCCTGGGACTGGACTCTGGAAACACCATATATTTT
TRBV6-1	NA	NA	TRBJ1-2	CASSEAFGWSPNYGYTF	TGTGCCAGCAGTGAAGCCTTTGGGTGGTCTCCTAACTATGGCTACACCTTC
TRBV7-7	NA	NA	TRBJ2-5	CASSLASQETQYF	TGTGCCAGCAGCTTGGCCTCCCAAGAGACCCAGTACTTC
TRBV5-1	NA	NA	TRBJ1-3	CASSLEGNTGNTIYF	TGCGCCAGCAGCTTGGAGGGAAACACTGGAAACACCATATATTTT
TRBV5-1	NA	NA	TRBJ2-5	CASSSGTPRRETQYF	TGCGCCAGCAGCTCCGGGACTCCAAGAAGGGAGACCCAGTACTTC
TRBV6-1	NA	TRBD1	TRBJ1-1	CASSGVGTGLKNTEAFF	TGTGCCAGCAGTGGGGTGGGGACAGGGTTAAAAAACACTGAAGCTTTCTTT
TRBV6-6	NA	NA	TRBJ2-7	CASRHDYEQYF	TGTGCCAGCAGACACGACTACGAGCAGTACTTC
TRBV6-1	once	NA	TRBJ1-1	CASSSQQNTEAFF	TGTGCCAGCAGTTCCCAGCAGAACACTGAAGCTTTCTTT
TRBV4-3	NA	NA	TRBJ1-2	CASSQESGYTF	TGCGCCAGCAGCCAAGAGTCAGGCTACACCTTC
TRBV5-1	NA	TRBD1	TRBJ1-2	CASSSGQPYGYTF	TGCGCCAGCAGCTCGGGACAGCCCTATGGCTACACCTTC
TRBV4-1	NA	NA	TRBJ1-5	CASSQDWFTGSYSNQPQHF	TGCGCCAGCAGCCAAGATTGGTTCACAGGCTCCTATAGCAATCAGCCCCAGCATTTT
TRBV5-1	NA	NA	TRBJ1-1	CATRAGEVGTEAFF	TGCGCCACCCGGGCGGGCGAGGTGGGCACTGAAGCTTTCTTT
TRBV11-3	NA	NA	TRBJ1-1	CASSPKTRASEAFF	TGTGCCAGCAGCCCCAAGACGAGGGCCTCTGAAGCTTTCTTT
TRBV7-9	NA	NA	TRBJ2-5	CASSSDLSGQETQYF	TGTGCCAGCAGCTCGGACCTTTCGGGACAAGAGACCCAGTACTTC
TRBV6-1	NA	NA	TRBJ1-2	CASRGQIANYGYTF	TGTGCCAGCAGGGGACAAATTGCTAACTATGGCTACACCTTC
TRBV5-1	NA	TRBD1	TRBJ2-6	CATSEGAGGANVLTF	TGCGCCACCTCCGAGGGGGCTGGTGGGGCCAACGTCCTGACTTTC